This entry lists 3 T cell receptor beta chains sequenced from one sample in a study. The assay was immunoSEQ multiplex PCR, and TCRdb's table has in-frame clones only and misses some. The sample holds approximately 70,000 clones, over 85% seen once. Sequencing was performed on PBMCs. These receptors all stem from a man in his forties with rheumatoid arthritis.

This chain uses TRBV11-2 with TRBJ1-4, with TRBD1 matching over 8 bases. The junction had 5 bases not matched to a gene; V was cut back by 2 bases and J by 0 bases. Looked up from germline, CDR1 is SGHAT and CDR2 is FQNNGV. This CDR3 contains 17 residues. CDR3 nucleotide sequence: TGTGCCAGCAGCTTACGGACAGGGACAACAACTAATGAAAAACTGTTTTTT. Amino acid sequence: CASSLRTGTTTNEKLFF.

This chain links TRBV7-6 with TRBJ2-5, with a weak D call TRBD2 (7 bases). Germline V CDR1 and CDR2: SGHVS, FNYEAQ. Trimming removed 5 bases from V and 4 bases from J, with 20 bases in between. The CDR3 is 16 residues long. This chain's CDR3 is CASSPRPRGAGETQYF. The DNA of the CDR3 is TGTGCCAGCAGCCCTCGGCCCCGGGGGGCTGGAGAGACCCAGTACTTC.

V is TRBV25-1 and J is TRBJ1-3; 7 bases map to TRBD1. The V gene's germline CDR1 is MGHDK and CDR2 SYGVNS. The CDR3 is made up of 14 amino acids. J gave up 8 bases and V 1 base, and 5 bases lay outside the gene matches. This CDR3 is CASSESGGGHTIYF. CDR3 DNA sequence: TGTGCCAGCAGTGAATCGGGAGGGGGCCACACCATATATTTT.